The 10 T cell receptor beta chains presented below share a single source sample, sequenced in a study of OX40 agonist ivuxolimab in advanced cancers. Here immunoSEQ multiplex PCR was the method, and the copy in TCRdb shows in-frame clones only, minus some. The table has about 110,000 clones, approximately 90% seen once. The sequenced sample was CD4+ or CD8+ T cells sorted from blood, obtained in a trial of the OX40 agonist ivuxolimab. These receptors were taken from an adult with an advanced solid tumor such as melanoma, head and neck, liver or kidney cancer.

This chain connects TRBV18 to TRBJ1-6, with TRBD1 as a possible D gene (6 bases). V dropped 3 bases and J dropped 6 bases, with 15 bases sitting between them. Germline V CDR1 and CDR2: KGHSH, LQKENI. This CDR3 has 16 amino acids. CDR3 sequence: CASSPLEAGANSPLHF. In nucleotides, the CDR3 is TGTGCCAGCTCACCTTTGGAGGCAGGGGCTAATTCACCCCTCCACTTT.

The chain links TRBV6-6 to TRBJ1-1; no clear D gene. The germline gives CDR1 MNHNY, CDR2 SVGAGI (reference sequence). Trimming pared 8 bases from V and 1 base from J, leaving 5 bases between. The CDR3 is made up of 11 amino acids. CDR3 protein: CASGPNTEAFF. The CDR3 DNA sequence: TGTGCCAGCGGGCCGAACACTGAAGCTTTCTTT.

J is TRBJ2-7 and V is TRBV25-1; 8 bases fit TRBD1. Germline loops: CDR1 MGHDK, CDR2 SYGVNS. V was pared by 3 bases and J by 6 bases, with 4 bases of the junction left unmatched. The length of the CDR3 is 13 residues. CDR3 bases: TGTGCCAGCAGTGAGCCCAGGGGGCTCGAGCAGTACTTC. It encodes CASSEPRGLEQYF.

This chain links TRBV18 with TRBJ1-5; D call uncertain. This CDR3 is built from 14 residues. Germline values: CDR1 KGHSH, CDR2 LQKENI. V gave up 4 bases and J gave up 6 bases, with 13 bases separating them. CDR3 bases: TGTGCCAGCTCACTAGCCCCGGTGGGTCAGCCCCAGCATTTT. This encodes CASSLAPVGQPQHF. The full variable domain, its missing parts supplied by reference TRBV18 and TRBJ1-5, is NAGVMQNPRHLVRRRGQEARLRCSPMKGHSHVYWYRQLPEEGLKFMVYLQKENIIDESGMPKERFSAEFPKEGPSILRIQQVVRGDSAAYFCASSLAPVGQPQHFGDGTRLSIL.

The chain uses TRBV21-1 and TRBJ2-1; TRBD1, the table's D call, was not compared with the DNA. TRBV21-1 is termed a pseudogene. The CDR3 has 17 residues. CDR3 sequence (DNA): TGTGCCAGCATCACCGACAGGGTCCCTTTGACGTACAATGAGCAGTTCTTC. It translates to CASITDRVPLTYNEQFF.

The count of this clone is one. This sequence joins TRBV27 and TRBJ2-2, with D unclear. Trimming took off 6 bases at V and 4 bases at J, with 9 bases between the two ends. Per germline, CDR1 MNHEY and CDR2 SMNVEV (reference sequence). The CDR3 runs 13 residues. CDR3 residues: CASRQISTGELFF. In DNA form, the CDR3 reads TGTGCCAGCAGACAGATTTCCACCGGGGAGCTGTTTTTT.

The chain is built from TRBV7-2 and TRBJ2-2, with D perhaps matching TRBD2 (5 bases). The germline V and J ends were trimmed by 2 bases and 6 bases, with 10 bases remaining between them. The CDR3 extends over 14 amino acids. In germline, CDR1 is SGHTA, CDR2 FQGNSA. CDR3 in DNA: TGTGCCAGCAGCTTAAGGCAGGACTCCGGGGAGCTGTTTTTT. Translated, it gives CASSLRQDSGELFF.

The chain has TRBV6-5 and TRBJ2-6; D is perhaps TRBD1 or TRBD2 (5 bases each). CDR1 MNHEY and CDR2 SVGAGI come from the germline V gene. The CDR3 runs to 15 residues. V lost 3 bases and J lost 2, with 8 bases in between. For the CDR3, the DNA is TGTGCCAGCAGTTATAAGGGACCTGGGGCCAACGTCCTGACTTTC. This encodes CASSYKGPGANVLTF.

The V gene is TRBV28, the J gene TRBJ1-1; possibly TRBD1 for D (6 bases). The V and J ends lost 7 bases and 6 bases respectively, with 21 bases between them. Germline V gene sequence: CDR1 MDHEN, CDR2 SYDVKM. This CDR3 comprises 15 residues. The CDR3 nucleotides are TGTGCCAGCATCCGATCTCGACAGGTTTGGTCTGAAGCTTTCTTT. It specifies CASIRSRQVWSEAFF.

This chain links TRBV19 with TRBJ1-5, with a weak D call TRBD1 (6 bases). The length of the CDR3 is 17 residues. The germline V and J ends were trimmed by 2 bases and 0 bases, with 14 bases remaining between them. The germline V gene has CDR1 LNHDA and CDR2 SQIVND (reference sequence). CDR3 loop: CASSILPGQSSNQPQHF. The CDR3 coding sequence is TGTGCCAGTAGTATACTCCCCGGACAGAGTAGCAATCAGCCCCAGCATTTT.